The 32 T cell receptor beta chains given below trace back to one sample, sequenced in a study of blood T cell repertoires in COVID-19. Method: immunoSEQ multiplex PCR; TCRdb's copy keeps in-frame clones and lacks some. The data hold 350,000 to 550,000 clones, with nearly 90% observed a single time. Sequenced input: PBMCs or T cells enriched from blood (not recorded which). The receptors were gathered from a woman in her late teens or twenties with acute COVID-19.

V and J are TRBV9 and TRBJ2-5; the match to TRBD1 covers 10 bases. There are 14 residues in the CDR3. V was clipped by 0 bases and J by 5 bases; unmatched bases: 1. CDR1 and CDR2 (germline): SGDLS, YYNGEE. The chain's CDR3 is CASSVVDRGETQYF. CDR3 coding DNA: TGTGCCAGCAGCGTAGTGGACAGGGGGGAGACCCAGTACTTC.

The gene calls are TRBV14 and TRBJ2-5; D remains unclear. Trimming pared 1 base from V and 1 base from J, leaving 7 bases between. The germline V gene has CDR1 SGHDN and CDR2 FVKESK. This CDR3 has 14 amino acids. CDR3 bases: TGTGCCAGCAGCCAAGTTTGGAGCCAAGAGACCCAGTACTTC. Translation: CASSQVWSQETQYF.

This rearrangement joins TRBV5-1 to TRBJ1-1, with no clear D. The V end lost 4 bases, the J end lost 11 bases, and 12 bases lay between the germline ends. The CDR3 loop spans 11 amino acids. CDR1 is SGHRS and CDR2 is YFSETQ in the germline V gene. CDR3 residues: CASSVLGRAFF. The DNA for the CDR3 is TGCGCCAGCAGCGTCTTGGGCCGGGCTTTCTTT.

This chain links TRBV12-3 or TRBV12-4 with TRBJ2-2, with 9 bases fitting TRBD1. This CDR3 is built from 13 residues. After removal of 6 bases from V and 7 bases from J, the junction contained 3 bases not matched to a gene. CDR3 protein: CASSKDRGGELFF. The CDR3 DNA is TGTGCCAGCAGCAAGGACAGGGGCGGGGAGCTGTTTTTT.

The V call is TRBV7-9, the J call TRBJ1-1; D is uncertain. The CDR3 sequence is 13 residues long. Trimming left V 1 base short and J 4 bases short, with 7 bases between. Germline V gene lookup returns CDR1 SEHNR and CDR2 FQNEAQ (reference sequence). CDR3: CASSLGEATEAFF. The CDR3 DNA reads as TGTGCCAGCAGCTTAGGGGAGGCCACTGAAGCTTTCTTT.

The J gene is TRBJ2-1, the V gene TRBV6-5; maybe TRBD2 (6 bases). The CDR3 sequence is 13 residues long. V was shortened by 8 bases and J by 1 base, with 9 bases between the two germline ends. Germline values: CDR1 MNHEY, CDR2 SVGAGI. As DNA, the CDR3 is TGTGCCAGCCGGGAGACGTCCTACAATGAGCAGTTCTTC. Translating gives CASRETSYNEQFF.

The chain combines TRBV18 with TRBJ2-7, with D tentatively TRBD1 (5 bases). Trimming removed 0 bases from V and 3 bases from J, with 9 bases in between. The CDR3 loop spans 14 amino acids. Germline V CDR1 and CDR2: KGHSH, LQKENI. This chain's CDR3 is CASSPPGRNYEQYF. The DNA of the CDR3 is TGTGCCAGCTCACCACCGGGGCGAAACTACGAGCAGTACTTC.

This clone was recorded a few times. This chain uses TRBV2 with TRBJ2-7; D possibly corresponds to TRBD2 (5 bases). CDR3 length equals 13 residues. Germline CDR1 reads SNHLY; CDR2 reads FYNNEI. Trimming left V 2 bases short and J 6 bases short, with 11 bases between. CDR3 amino acids: CASSEWWEREQYF. CDR3 sequence (DNA): TGTGCCAGCAGTGAATGGTGGGAGCGCGAGCAGTACTTC.

V usage is TRBV7-2 and J usage is TRBJ2-2; TRBD1 matches at 7 bases. Per the germline V gene, CDR1 is SGHTA and CDR2 is FQGNSA. The CDR3 runs 16 residues. The V and J ends lost 1 base and 3 bases, in that order; junction bases with no gene match: 5. The CDR3 DNA is TGTGCCAGCAGCTTAGAACAGGGGCAATACACCGGGGAGCTGTTTTTT. Amino acids: CASSLEQGQYTGELFF.

The V gene is TRBV2, the J gene TRBJ1-4; no firm D call. The V gene lost 10 bases and the J gene lost 3 bases, with 12 bases spanning the gap. The germline CDR1 and CDR2 sequences are SNHLY and FYNNEI. The CDR3 is 13 residues long. The CDR3 here is CAIARVSNEKLFF. DNA for the CDR3: TGTGCCATCGCCCGGGTCTCTAATGAAAAACTGTTTTTT.

In its sample, this clone was seen once. This chain links TRBV4-1 with TRBJ1-3; tentative D call: TRBD1 (6 bases). The V end lost 4 bases, the J end lost 0 bases, and 16 bases lay between the germline ends. Looked up from germline, CDR1 is MGHRA and CDR2 is YSYEKL. CDR3 size: 17 residues. The CDR3: CASSPTGTRNSGNTIYF. CDR3 nucleotides: TGCGCCAGCAGCCCGACAGGAACTCGCAACTCTGGAAACACCATATATTTT.

This chain joins TRBV3-1 (or the pseudogene TRBV3-2) and TRBJ2-1, with TRBD2 matching over 7 bases. CDR1 and CDR2 from the germline V gene are LGHDT and YNNKEL (reference sequence). Trimming removed 0 bases from V and 3 bases from J; junction bases left unmatched: 11. The CDR3 covers 18 residues. CDR3 bases: TGTGCCAGCAGCCAAGATTTATTCCTAGCGGTTAACTACAATGAGCAGTTCTTC. It codes for CASSQDLFLAVNYNEQFF.

This chain joins TRBV4-1 and TRBJ2-1; the match to TRBD2 covers 11 bases. The CDR3 loop spans 17 amino acids. Losses at the gene ends were 3 bases for V and 5 bases for J; bases not matched to a gene: 9. Germline assignment: CDR1 MGHRA and CDR2 YSYEKL. The CDR3 loop reads CASSHPGTSGPDNEQFF. The CDR3 nucleotides read TGCGCCAGCAGCCACCCCGGGACTAGCGGACCAGACAATGAGCAGTTCTTC.

The chain has TRBV12-3 or TRBV12-4 and TRBJ2-3; unclear D gene. V was pared by 4 bases and J by 1 base, with 6 bases between. CDR3 length: 13 amino acids. Written as DNA, the CDR3 is TGTGCCAGCAGTTCCCTCCGCACAGATACGCAGTATTTT. Its translation: CASSSLRTDTQYF.

V is TRBV6-1 and J is TRBJ2-2; tentatively, D is TRBD1 (6 bases). The CDR3 length is 15 residues. Looked up from germline, CDR1 is MNHNS and CDR2 is SASEGT. Trimming removed 2 bases from V and 4 bases from J, with 11 bases in between. CDR3 nucleotide sequence: TGTGCCAGCAGTGAAAGACAGGTCGGCACCGGGGAGCTGTTTTTT. It specifies CASSERQVGTGELFF.

V and J are TRBV10-2 and TRBJ2-7; the match to TRBD1 covers 10 bases. CDR3 length: 15 residues. Germline V gives CDR1 WSHSY, CDR2 SAAADI. Trimming cost V 4 bases and J 5 bases; bases outside gene matches: 8. The CDR3 DNA sequence: TGCGCCAGCAGTGCCCTCGACAGGGGGCTCAACGAGCAGTACTTC. This gives the protein CASSALDRGLNEQYF.

This sequence joins TRBV19 and TRBJ2-7, with TRBD2 matching 14 bases. The CDR3 is 16 residues long. V dropped 5 bases and J dropped 6; count of bases not matched to a gene: 9. Per the germline V gene, CDR1 is LNHDA and CDR2 is SQIVND (reference sequence). CDR3 in amino acids: CASSLPGLAGGREQYF. In nucleotides, the CDR3 is TGTGCCAGTAGTCTCCCCGGACTAGCGGGAGGCCGCGAGCAGTACTTC.

This rearrangement joins TRBV3-1 (or the pseudogene TRBV3-2) to TRBJ1-1, with D possibly being TRBD1 (5 bases). Germline V lookup: CDR1 LGHDT, CDR2 YNNKEL (reference sequence). This CDR3 has 17 amino acids. The V and J ends lost 1 base and 0 bases respectively, with 15 bases between them. CDR3 coding DNA: TGTGCCAGCAGCCAAGTAGGCGGGACGGGAATGAACACTGAAGCTTTCTTT. Translated, it gives CASSQVGGTGMNTEAFF.

This chain uses TRBV19 with TRBJ2-3; 13 bases match TRBD2. The CDR3 is 19 amino acids. J gave up 0 bases and V 7 bases, and 13 bases lay outside the gene matches. The germline V gene encodes CDR1 LNHDA and CDR2 SQIVND (reference sequence). The DNA for the CDR3 is TGTGCCAGTACCCTTGGGGCCGGGACTAGCGGGGCCAGCACAGATACGCAGTATTTT. Its translation: CASTLGAGTSGASTDTQYF.

The chain has TRBV29-1 and TRBJ2-1; the D is unclear. The germline V gene has CDR1 SQVTM and CDR2 ANQGSEA. V lost 7 bases, J lost 5 bases, and 9 bases lay in between. The CDR3 length is 11 residues. CDR3 amino acids: CSAKPDNEQFF. The CDR3 bases are TGCAGCGCTAAGCCTGACAATGAGCAGTTCTTC.

The rearrangement uses TRBV7-8 and TRBJ1-1, with 7 bases identical to TRBD1. This CDR3 has 16 residues. Germline assignment: CDR1 SGHVS and CDR2 FQNEAQ. With 4 bases clipped from V and 5 bases from J, the junction kept 13 bases outside the gene matches. The CDR3 DNA is TGTGCCAGCAGCTCGCTGGGCAGGGGGGCTACGACTGAAGCTTTCTTT. It encodes CASSSLGRGATTEAFF.

V is TRBV18 and J is TRBJ1-1; perhaps TRBD1 as D (6 bases). The CDR3 spans 14 residues. Trimming took 5 bases from V and 2 from J, leaving 12 bases between them. The V gene's germline CDR1 is KGHSH and CDR2 LQKENI. CDR3 nucleotides: TGTGCCAGCTCAGTCGGGACACAAAACACTGAAGCTTTCTTT. Its protein product is CASSVGTQNTEAFF.

The rearrangement joins TRBV19 to TRBJ2-2; 7 bases match TRBD1. The CDR3 is 14 residues long. The germline V gene encodes CDR1 LNHDA and CDR2 SQIVND (reference sequence). J lost 5 bases, V lost 1 base, and 1 base had no gene match. The CDR3: CASSIARGTGELFF. CDR3 DNA sequence: TGTGCCAGTAGTATAGCCAGGGGGACCGGGGAGCTGTTTTTT. Drawing the rest from reference TRBV19 and TRBJ2-2, the complete variable domain is DGGITQSPKYLFRKEGQNVTLSCEQNLNHDAMYWYRQDPGQGLRLIYYSQIVNDFQKGDIAEGYSVSREKKESFPLTVTSAQKNPTAFYLCASSIARGTGELFFGEGSRLTVL.

The V and J genes are TRBV29-1 and TRBJ1-1; 8 nucleotides align to TRBD1. After removal of 3 bases from V and 4 bases from J, the junction contained 7 bases not matched to a gene. This CDR3 has 14 amino acids. Germline V gives CDR1 SQVTM, CDR2 ANQGSEA. Here the CDR3 reads CSVEFGQGGTEAFF. CDR3 coding DNA: TGCAGCGTTGAGTTCGGACAGGGAGGCACTGAAGCTTTCTTT.

The chain uses TRBV7-9 and TRBJ1-1; 8 bases are shared with TRBD1. The germline V gene encodes CDR1 SEHNR and CDR2 FQNEAQ (reference sequence). This CDR3 has 12 residues. V lost 4 bases and J lost 8; bases outside the gene matches: 3. The CDR3 DNA sequence: TGTGCCAGCAGCTACGGACAGGGCGAAGCTTTCTTT. This sequence encodes CASSYGQGEAFF.

The chain combines TRBV6-4 with TRBJ1-2, with D possibly matching TRBD1 (6 bases). This CDR3 is 14 amino acids long. The germline V and J ends were trimmed by 8 bases and 8 bases, with 21 bases remaining between them. Germline V gene sequence: CDR1 MRHNA, CDR2 SNTAGT. The CDR3 sequence: CASSRTAGVWGYTF. The CDR3 DNA follows: TGTGCCAGCTCCCGGACAGCAGGTGTGTGGGGCTACACCTTC.

CDR3 DNA: TGTGCCAGCTCACCAAGTCCAGGGCTCCTAACTAATGAAAAACTGTTTTTT. Its translation is CASSPSPGLLTNEKLFF. This rearrangement joins TRBV18 to TRBJ1-4; the D gene is possibly TRBD1 (5 bases). V lost 2 bases, J lost 1 base, and 14 bases lay in between. Germline assignment: CDR1 KGHSH and CDR2 LQKENI. This CDR3 is 17 amino acids long.

The gene calls are TRBV19 and TRBJ1-6, with TRBD1 as a possible D gene (5 bases). The CDR3 loop spans 15 amino acids. The germline V and J ends were trimmed by 7 bases and 7 bases, with 17 bases remaining between them. CDR1 LNHDA and CDR2 SQIVND come from the germline V gene (reference sequence). The CDR3 DNA is TGTGCCAGTAAGGCCAGGGAAATTATAAATTCACCCCTCCACTTT. As protein: CASKAREIINSPLHF.

The rearrangement links TRBV19 to TRBJ1-2; D unclear. Germline CDR1 reads LNHDA; CDR2 reads SQIVND (reference sequence). CDR3 length equals 14 residues. V lost 1 base and J 3 bases, leaving 9 bases between the germline ends. The CDR3 protein is CASSIGQAYYGYTF. In DNA, the CDR3 is TGTGCCAGTAGTATAGGGCAGGCATACTATGGCTACACCTTC.

The gene calls are TRBV5-1 and TRBJ1-6, with a possible D match to TRBD1 (6 bases). CDR3 length: 14 amino acids. V lost 5 bases and J 5 bases, leaving 11 bases between the germline ends. Germline V CDR1 and CDR2: SGHRS, YFSETQ. CDR3 nucleotide sequence: TGCGCCAGCAGACAGGACAGTAATAATTCACCCCTCCACTTT. Amino acids: CASRQDSNNSPLHF. The full variable domain, in which reference TRBV5-1 and TRBJ1-6 provide the parts outside the CDR3, is KAGVTQTPRYLIKTRGQQVTLSCSPISGHRSVSWYQQTPGQGLQFLFEYFSETQRNKGNFPGRFSGRQFSNSRSEMNVSTLELGDSALYLCASRQDSNNSPLHFGNGTRLTVT.

The rearrangement uses TRBV11-2 and TRBJ2-2, with 9 bases that match TRBD2. CDR3 length: 16 amino acids. CDR1 is SGHAT and CDR2 is FQNNGV in the germline V gene. V shed 10 bases, J shed 3 bases, and the junction held 12 bases outside the gene matches. DNA of the CDR3: TGTGCCACCCGGAGAAGGGCGGGAGGGGACACCGGGGAGCTGTTTTTT. Its translation is CATRRRAGGDTGELFF. The variable domain in full, with the rest retrieved from reference TRBV11-2 and TRBJ2-2, is EAGVAQSPRYKIIEKRQSVAFWCNPISGHATLYWYQQILGQGPKLLIQFQNNGVVDDSQLPKDRFSAERLKGVDSTLKIQPAKLEDSAVYLCATRRRAGGDTGELFFGEGSRLTVL.

The chain links TRBV11-2 to TRBJ1-5; D unclear. Per the germline V gene, CDR1 is SGHAT and CDR2 is FQNNGV. V lost 2 bases and J 2 bases, leaving 10 bases between the germline ends. The CDR3 sequence is 15 residues long. CDR3 bases: TGTGCCAGCAGCTTAAACTTGCAGGGCAATCAGCCCCAGCATTTT. Protein: CASSLNLQGNQPQHF. The complete variable domain, with remaining parts taken from reference TRBV11-2 and TRBJ1-5, reads EAGVAQSPRYKIIEKRQSVAFWCNPISGHATLYWYQQILGQGPKLLIQFQNNGVVDDSQLPKDRFSAERLKGVDSTLKIQPAKLEDSAVYLCASSLNLQGNQPQHFGDGTRLSIL.